These 6 T cell receptor beta chains came from one sample sequenced in a study of Ad26.COV2.S vaccination and SARS-CoV-2 variants (dated by TCRdb to the early 2020s). Library construction relied on the immunoSEQ multiplex PCR assay. The table was pulled from immuneACCESS by TCRdb, which kept in-frame rearrangements only. Such tables lose some clones; where checked, under half of the loss comes from unresolved V genes, and the rest has no known cause. This sample has roughly 390,000 clones in its table, and approximately 86% of those were observed once. The ten largest account for about 3.6% of the sample. The treatment or condition label corresponds to: 19 received Ad26.COV2.S at low or high dose, single or two shots; a few received placebo; per-sample allocation not given. Repertoires of vaccine and placebo recipients were sequenced from samples collected on day 63 after the first injection. This specimen was peripheral blood, taken in a trial of Ad26.COV2.S vaccine versus placebo. The receptors originated from a person between 18 and 60 years old who received the Ad26.COV2.S COVID-19 vaccine or a placebo.

CDR3 protein: CASSLEVVTEAFF. The CDR3 DNA reads as TGTGCCAGCAGTTTAGAGGTGGTCACTGAAGCTTTCTTT. The chain has TRBV12-3 or TRBV12-4 and TRBJ1-1; D unresolved. The CDR3 runs 13 residues. Between the trimmed V and J ends, which lost 1 base and 4 bases, there was a span of 7 bases.

V and J are TRBV28 and TRBJ1-2, with no clear D. Germline V lookup: CDR1 MDHEN, CDR2 SYDVKM. The CDR3 is 13 residues long. The ends were cut back, 6 bases at V and 4 bases at J, with 12 bases in the middle. The CDR3 sequence: CASSPSQSYGYTF. For the CDR3, the DNA is TGTGCCAGCAGCCCATCACAGTCCTATGGCTACACCTTC.

Details on this clone: The identical CDR3 is also encoded by other nucleotide sequences in the sample. The genes are TRBV6-5 and TRBJ1-6; D gene uncertain. Germline V gene data show CDR1 as MNHEY and CDR2 as SVGAGI. Trimming took 4 bases from V and 9 from J, leaving 7 bases between them. The CDR3 has 12 residues. CDR3 sequence: CASSSGGSPLHF. The CDR3 region has the DNA TGTGCCAGCAGTTCCGGCGGTTCACCCCTCCACTTT.

The V and J genes are TRBV5-4 and TRBJ2-5, with 8 bases that match TRBD2. The length of the CDR3 is 15 residues. Germline CDR1 is SGHNT and CDR2 is YYREEE (reference sequence). With V trimmed by 6 bases and J by 2 bases, 9 bases remained unmatched. CDR3 sequence (DNA): TGTGCCAGCACAGGGGATAGCGGGGAACAAGAGACCCAGTACTTC. Amino acid sequence: CASTGDSGEQETQYF.

The chain combines TRBV6-4 with TRBJ2-2; D perhaps matches TRBD1 (5 bases). CDR3 size: 14 residues. The germline gives CDR1 MRHNA, CDR2 SNTAGT. V lost 9 bases and J lost 7, with 18 bases in between. The CDR3 DNA follows: TGTGCCAGTCAATCGGCAGGGTCGGTCGGGGAGCTGTTTTTT. This codes for CASQSAGSVGELFF.

J is TRBJ2-2 and V is TRBV27; 10 bases are a match to TRBD1. The junction had 11 bases not matched to a gene; V was cut back by 8 bases and J by 2 bases. CDR1 and CDR2 from the germline V gene are MNHEY and SMNVEV (reference sequence). This CDR3 has 17 residues. The DNA of the CDR3 is TGTGCCAGCGGACAACCCGGGACAGGGGATAACACCGGGGAGCTGTTTTTT. Protein product: CASGQPGTGDNTGELFF.